This paragraph covers one T cell receptor (beta chain) sequence. The antigen is unknown. Assay used: immunoSEQ multiplex PCR; TCRdb lists only in-frame clones, some missing. This table holds approximately 98,000 clones, just under 95% found once. Trimming pared 3 bases from V and 9 bases from J, leaving 18 bases between. Germline loops: CDR1 MDHEN, CDR2 SYDVKM. This CDR3 has 15 amino acids. This specimen comes from a study of siplizumab effects on memory and regulatory T cells. Study-level points and caveats: Versus around 25% in controls, the mappable alloreactive CD4+ clones averaged approximately 69% Treg-derived with siplizumab. Naive T cells appeared more varied than memory cells and looked like key alloresponse contributors. It was never confirmed that proliferating Tregs from siplizumab cultures were suppressive.

This clonotype was obtained from a human donor in good health. The chain recombines TRBV28 with TRBJ1-3; the D is unclear. Sequencing was carried out using non-Treg CD4+ T cells sorted from blood. DNA of the CDR3: TGTGCCAGCAGTTTGAGCCCCCCCCCAGGCGGCACCATATATTTT. Translated, it gives CASSLSPPPGGTIYF.